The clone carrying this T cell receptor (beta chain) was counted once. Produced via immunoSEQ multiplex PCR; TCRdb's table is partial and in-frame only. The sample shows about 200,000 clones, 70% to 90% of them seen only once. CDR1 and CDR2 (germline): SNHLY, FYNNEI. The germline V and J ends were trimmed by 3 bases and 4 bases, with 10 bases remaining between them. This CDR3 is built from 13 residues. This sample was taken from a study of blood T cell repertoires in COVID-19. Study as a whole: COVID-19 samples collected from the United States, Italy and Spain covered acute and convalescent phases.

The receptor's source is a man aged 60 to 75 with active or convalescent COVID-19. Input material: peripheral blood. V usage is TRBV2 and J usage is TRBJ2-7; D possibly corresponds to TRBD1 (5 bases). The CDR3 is CASSDSAGYEQYF. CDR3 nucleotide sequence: TGTGCCAGCAGTGACTCCGCAGGGTACGAGCAGTACTTC.